Listed below are T cell receptor beta chains from one sample, sequenced in a study of blood T cells in healthy people across ages. TCRdb independently ran MiXCR on the 5' RACE reads; one entry per CDR3 protein. The sample lists roughly 1,800,000 distinct CDR3 sequences; around half were seen once. Sample: blood. These receptors were obtained from a woman aged 40 to 50 in good health. The CDR3 runs from the conserved cysteine through the conserved F or W. The order of the fields is CDR3 protein, CDR3 DNA, V gene, D gene, clone size, J gene. A D gene is named only where the DNA matches it firmly. Part of the rows lack a size; the others show once, few, many or a class for expanded clones.

CASSSGLAGGWGRQPNTDTQYF TGTGCCAGCAGCTCCGGACTAGCGGGGGGATGGGGTCGACAGCCTAACACAGATACGCAGTATTTT TRBV11-1 TRBD2 . TRBJ2-3
CSARPPRGTRNEQYF TGCAGTGCTAGACCTCCCAGGGGGACACGGAATGAGCAGTACTTC TRBV20-1 TRBD1 once TRBJ2-5
CSAQQPSADTQYF TGCAGTGCTCAACAGCCCTCGGCAGATACGCAGTATTTT TRBV20-1 . . TRBJ2-3
CASSLVGQGAGDTQYF TGTGCCAGTAGTCTCGTGGGACAGGGGGCTGGAGATACGCAGTATTTT TRBV19 TRBD1 . TRBJ2-3
CASSYAQELTDTQYF TGTGCCAGCAGTTACGCCCAAGAGCTCACAGATACGCAGTATTTT TRBV6-5 . few TRBJ2-3
CASSLVGSKGYEQYF TGTGCCAGCAGCTTAGTTGGCTCAAAAGGGTACGAGCAGTACTTC TRBV7-9 . . TRBJ2-7
CASGFPGGSEQFF TGTGCCAGCGGATTCCCAGGGGGGAGTGAGCAGTTCTTC TRBV6-5 . . TRBJ2-1
CATSFPSTDTQYF TGTGCCACCAGCTTTCCTAGCACAGATACGCAGTATTTT TRBV6-6 . . TRBJ2-3
CASSLRDRGRILLYGGYTF TGTGCCAGCAGTTTACGGGACAGGGGGCGAATCCTCCTCTATGGAGGCTACACCTTC TRBV28 TRBD1 . TRBJ1-2
CASRPPNTEAFF TGTGCCAGCAGGCCCCCGAACACTGAAGCTTTCTTT TRBV28 . . TRBJ1-1
CSEQGGAGDTQYF TGCAGTGAGCAGGGGGGGGCCGGAGATACGCAGTATTTT TRBV20-1 . . TRBJ2-3
CASSLGRPSVEKLFF TGTGCCAGCAGCTTAGGACGCCCGAGCGTTGAAAAACTGTTTTTT TRBV7-2 . few TRBJ1-4
CASSKGSGSHEKLFF TGTGCCAGCAGCAAAGGGAGCGGCAGTCATGAAAAACTGTTTTTT TRBV21-1 . . TRBJ1-4
CASSYPTRGNQPQHF TGTGCCAGCAGTTACCCTACACGCGGAAATCAGCCCCAGCATTTT TRBV6-5 . . TRBJ1-5
CSAQRGSQPQHF TGCAGTGCCCAAAGGGGATCCCAGCCCCAGCATTTT TRBV20-1 . . TRBJ1-5
CASSFFASGGLQETQYF TGTGCCAGCAGCTTTTTTGCTAGCGGGGGATTACAAGAGACCCAGTACTTC TRBV11-1 TRBD2 . TRBJ2-5
CSALAGGNSDIQYF TGCAGTGCGCTAGCGGGGGGGAACTCAGACATTCAGTACTTC TRBV20-1 TRBD2 few TRBJ2-4
CSVEKAVGNYGYTF TGCAGCGTTGAAAAGGCTGTGGGTAACTATGGCTACACCTTC TRBV29-1 . . TRBJ1-2
CSASPGQGYLDTQYF TGCAGTGCTAGTCCGGGACAGGGATATTTAGATACGCAGTATTTT TRBV20-1 TRBD1 . TRBJ2-3
CASSHADDLNEQFF TGCGCCAGCAGCCACGCCGACGATCTCAATGAGCAGTTCTTC TRBV4-3 . . TRBJ2-1
CASSLLDPGANVPTF TGTGCCAGCAGTTTATTGGACCCTGGGGCCAACGTCCCGACTTTC TRBV12-3/TRBV12-4 . . TRBJ2-6
CATEYTSREQYF TGTGCCACCGAATATACCTCCCGCGAGCAGTACTTC TRBV28 . . TRBJ2-7
CASSQPGTGNEQYF TGTGCCAGCAGCCAACCCGGGACTGGCAATGAGCAGTACTTC TRBV3-1 . . TRBJ2-5
CASSQDNTYYGYTF TGTGCCAGCAGCCAAGATAACACGTATTATGGCTACACCTTC TRBV4-2 . . TRBJ1-2
CASSPGDSRTDTQYF TGTGCCAGCAGCCCCGGGGACTCCCGCACAGATACGCAGTATTTT TRBV9 . . TRBJ2-3
CASREREGAWWYGYTF TGTGCCAGCAGAGAGAGGGAGGGGGCCTGGTGGTATGGCTACACCTTC TRBV12-3/TRBV12-4 TRBD1 . TRBJ1-2
CSAKGHLGRGYSYNEQFF TGCAGTGCCAAGGGACATCTTGGGCGGGGATACTCCTACAATGAGCAGTTCTTC TRBV20-1 . . TRBJ2-1
CASSSLRQANYGYTF TGTGCCAGCAGTTCCTTACGGCAGGCTAACTATGGCTACACCTTC TRBV27 . . TRBJ1-2
CAGSEGLGGGYNEQFF TGTGCCGGCAGTGAAGGTCTAGGCGGAGGGTACAATGAGCAGTTCTTC TRBV2 . . TRBJ2-1
CASSYRLRTGNTEAFF TGTGCCAGCAGTTACCGGCTTCGGACAGGGAATACTGAAGCTTTCTTT TRBV6-5 TRBD1 . TRBJ1-1
CASSSRGGHNEQFF TGTGCCAGCAGTTCCCGCGGGGGCCACAATGAGCAGTTCTTC TRBV12-3/TRBV12-4 . . TRBJ2-1
CSARDLGASTDTQYF TGCAGTGCTAGAGATCTGGGCGCTAGCACAGATACGCAGTATTTT TRBV20-1 . once TRBJ2-3
CASSYVGLAGETQFF TGTGCCAGCAGTTACGTGGGACTAGCGGGGGAGACCCAGTTCTTC TRBV6-2/TRBV6-3 TRBD2 . TRBJ2-1
CAIAETASFQETQYF TGTGCCATCGCGGAGACAGCCTCCTTTCAAGAGACCCAGTACTTC TRBV10-3 . . TRBJ2-5
CASSWGTGENEQFF TGTGCCAGCAGCTGGGGGACAGGGGAAAATGAGCAGTTCTTC TRBV7-9 TRBD1 once TRBJ2-1
CASRQGVRVQYF TGTGCCAGCCGACAGGGCGTGAGGGTGCAGTACTTC TRBV6-6 TRBD1 . TRBJ2-7
CSATLETTEQYF TGCAGTGCCACCCTAGAAACTACCGAGCAGTACTTC TRBV20-1 . . TRBJ2-7
CASSQLERTDTQYF TGCGCCAGCAGCCAGCTAGAGCGGACAGATACGCAGTATTTT TRBV4-1 . few TRBJ2-3
CASSQEPAGSTYEQYF TGCGCCAGCAGCCAAGAACCTGCAGGGAGTACCTACGAGCAGTACTTC TRBV4-1 . few TRBJ2-7
CASSLLGSSLADTQYF TGTGCCAGCAGTTTATTAGGGTCATCGTTAGCGGATACGCAGTATTTT TRBV28 . . TRBJ2-3
CASSLEGTLTYNEQFF TGTGCCAGCAGCTTAGAGGGGACACTTACCTACAATGAGCAGTTCTTC TRBV7-2 . few TRBJ2-1